This is a list of T cell receptor beta chains from one sample in a study of sequential checkpoint blockade in melanoma. Repertoires were generated with immunoSEQ multiplex PCR, while TCRdb's copy carries only in-frame clones and drops some. The sample gives about 37,000 clones, 32% of which show up once; less than 2% is in the top ten. The input for sequencing was tumor tissue (inferred from file names), taken from a patient given nivolumab and ipilimumab in sequence. Source of these receptors: a human donor with melanoma. Both conserved end residues are part of each CDR3. The order of the fields is clone size, D gene, V gene, J gene, CDR3 protein, CDR3 DNA. A D gene is named only where the DNA matches it firmly. The listing skips clone size in some rows; elsewhere it reads once, few, many or a size class.

clone_size: few; d_call: TRBD2; v_call: TRBV7-1; j_call: TRBJ2-2; cdr3_aa: CASSLIPSGTELFF; cdr3_nt: TGTGCCAGCAGCTTAATCCCTAGCGGCACGGAGCTGTTTTTT
clone_size: .; d_call: .; v_call: TRBV12-5; j_call: TRBJ1-2; cdr3_aa: CASGQDFYGYTF; cdr3_nt: TGTGCTAGTGGTCAGGACTTTTATGGCTACACCTTC
clone_size: .; d_call: .; v_call: TRBV1; j_call: TRBJ1-1; cdr3_aa: CASSSGQGGTEAFF; cdr3_nt: TGCGCCAGCAGCTCTGGACAGGGGGGCACTGAAGCTTTCTTT
clone_size: .; d_call: .; v_call: TRBV19; j_call: TRBJ1-5; cdr3_aa: CATSPGASNQPQHF; cdr3_nt: TGTGCCACCTCTCCGGGGGCAAGCAATCAGCCCCAGCATTTT
clone_size: few; d_call: TRBD1; v_call: TRBV29-1; j_call: TRBJ2-1; cdr3_aa: CSVPGQASPFNEQFF; cdr3_nt: TGCAGCGTCCCAGGACAGGCATCACCCTTCAATGAGCAGTTCTTC
clone_size: few; d_call: TRBD2; v_call: TRBV28; j_call: TRBJ2-1; cdr3_aa: CASRLAGGRYNEQFF; cdr3_nt: TGTGCCAGCAGACTAGCGGGGGGGCGATACAATGAGCAGTTCTTC
clone_size: few; d_call: .; v_call: TRBV30; j_call: TRBJ1-4; cdr3_aa: CAWSRATNEKLFF; cdr3_nt: TGTGCCTGGAGCAGGGCAACTAATGAAAAACTGTTTTTT
clone_size: few; d_call: .; v_call: TRBV6-8; j_call: TRBJ2-7; cdr3_aa: CASSSRVSGTSYEQYF; cdr3_nt: TGTGCCAGCAGTTCCAGGGTTTCGGGAACATCCTACGAGCAGTACTTC
clone_size: once; d_call: .; v_call: TRBV5-1; j_call: TRBJ2-2; cdr3_aa: CASSLGSVTGELFF; cdr3_nt: TGCGCCAGCAGCTTGGGTAGCGTCACCGGGGAGCTGTTTTTT
clone_size: .; d_call: TRBD2; v_call: TRBV6-8; j_call: TRBJ2-2; cdr3_aa: CAIRPRTSGGTGELFF; cdr3_nt: TGTGCCATCAGACCTAGGACTAGCGGGGGCACCGGGGAGCTGTTTTTT
clone_size: .; d_call: .; v_call: TRBV18; j_call: TRBJ1-1; cdr3_aa: CASSREFGTEAFF; cdr3_nt: TGTGCCAGCTCTCGGGAGTTCGGCACTGAAGCTTTCTTT
clone_size: once; d_call: .; v_call: TRBV12-1; j_call: TRBJ2-3; cdr3_aa: CASSPGFPTDTQYF; cdr3_nt: TGTGCCAGCAGCCCCGGGTTTCCCACAGATACGCAGTATTTT
clone_size: .; d_call: TRBD1; v_call: TRBV5-1; j_call: TRBJ2-1; cdr3_aa: CASKGGQGNYNEQFF; cdr3_nt: TGCGCCAGCAAGGGGGGACAGGGTAACTACAATGAGCAGTTCTTC
clone_size: .; d_call: .; v_call: TRBV28; j_call: TRBJ1-5; cdr3_aa: CASSLWGDNNQPQHF; cdr3_nt: TGTGCCAGCAGTCTCTGGGGCGATAACAATCAGCCCCAGCATTTT
clone_size: once; d_call: TRBD2; v_call: TRBV30; j_call: TRBJ2-7; cdr3_aa: CAWSGTSGSEQYF; cdr3_nt: TGTGCCTGGAGTGGGACTAGCGGGAGCGAGCAGTACTTC
clone_size: many; d_call: .; v_call: TRBV11-3; j_call: TRBJ1-5; cdr3_aa: CASSLGASEFSNQPQHF; cdr3_nt: TGTGCCAGCAGCTTAGGGGCGTCGGAATTTAGCAATCAGCCCCAGCATTTT
clone_size: .; d_call: .; v_call: TRBV30; j_call: TRBJ2-1; cdr3_aa: CAYAKVRGPGEQFF; cdr3_nt: TGTGCCTACGCGAAGGTACGGGGGCCCGGAGAGCAGTTCTTC
clone_size: few; d_call: .; v_call: TRBV9; j_call: TRBJ2-6; cdr3_aa: CASSSFANVLTF; cdr3_nt: TGTGCCAGCAGTAGCTTCGCCAACGTCCTGACTTTC
clone_size: .; d_call: TRBD2; v_call: TRBV19; j_call: TRBJ2-5; cdr3_aa: CASSRTSGNQETQYF; cdr3_nt: TGTGCCAGTAGTAGGACTAGCGGGAACCAAGAGACCCAGTACTTC
clone_size: few; d_call: .; v_call: TRBV28; j_call: TRBJ1-2; cdr3_aa: CASSPGPVKNYGYTF; cdr3_nt: TGTGCCAGCAGCCCCGGTCCAGTGAAGAACTATGGCTACACCTTC
clone_size: .; d_call: .; v_call: TRBV9; j_call: TRBJ1-4; cdr3_aa: CASSVAGATNEKLFF; cdr3_nt: TGTGCCAGCAGCGTAGCCGGAGCAACTAATGAAAAACTGTTTTTT
clone_size: few; d_call: .; v_call: TRBV1; j_call: TRBJ2-3; cdr3_aa: CASSQDSVADTQYF; cdr3_nt: TGCGCCAGCAGCCAAGATTCGGTGGCAGATACGCAGTATTTT
clone_size: few; d_call: .; v_call: TRBV6-8; j_call: TRBJ1-3; cdr3_aa: CASSQALSGNTIYF; cdr3_nt: TGTGCCAGCAGTCAGGCCCTCTCTGGAAACACCATATATTTT
clone_size: few; d_call: .; v_call: TRBV11-3; j_call: TRBJ1-5; cdr3_aa: CASSLDLGSNQPQHF; cdr3_nt: TGTGCCAGCAGCTTAGATCTCGGTAGCAATCAGCCCCAGCATTTT
clone_size: few; d_call: TRBD1; v_call: TRBV30; j_call: TRBJ2-7; cdr3_aa: CAWSPATGVRGGQYF; cdr3_nt: TGTGCCTGGAGTCCCGCGACAGGGGTTCGTGGCGGGCAGTACTTC
clone_size: few; d_call: .; v_call: TRBV6-1; j_call: TRBJ2-5; cdr3_aa: CAISEGGQRQETQYF; cdr3_nt: TGTGCCATCAGTGAAGGGGGGCAGCGCCAAGAGACCCAGTACTTC
clone_size: .; d_call: TRBD2; v_call: TRBV6-8; j_call: TRBJ2-3; cdr3_aa: CASRESGRSLDTQYF; cdr3_nt: TGTGCCAGCAGAGAAAGCGGGAGATCCTTAGATACGCAGTATTTT
clone_size: .; d_call: .; v_call: TRBV15; j_call: TRBJ1-5; cdr3_aa: CATSRAEGVRQPQHF; cdr3_nt: TGTGCCACCAGCAGGGCGGAGGGGGTTCGACAGCCCCAGCATTTT
clone_size: few; d_call: TRBD2; v_call: TRBV9; j_call: TRBJ2-1; cdr3_aa: CASSGDSGSHNEQFF; cdr3_nt: TGTGCCAGCAGTGGGGATAGCGGGAGCCACAATGAGCAGTTCTTC
clone_size: few; d_call: TRBD1; v_call: TRBV25-1; j_call: TRBJ2-3; cdr3_aa: CASSGGQGTDTQYF; cdr3_nt: TGTGCCAGCAGTGGGGGACAGGGGACAGATACGCAGTATTTT
clone_size: .; d_call: .; v_call: TRBV5-8; j_call: TRBJ2-2; cdr3_aa: CASSLALTGELFF; cdr3_nt: TGTGCCAGCAGCTTAGCACTCACCGGGGAGCTGTTTTTT
clone_size: few; d_call: .; v_call: TRBV9; j_call: TRBJ2-7; cdr3_aa: CASSAPPLASSYEQYF; cdr3_nt: TGTGCCAGCAGCGCCCCACCTCTAGCGTCTTCCTACGAGCAGTACTTC
clone_size: few; d_call: .; v_call: TRBV28; j_call: TRBJ1-6; cdr3_aa: CASSFEGRSPLHF; cdr3_nt: TGTGCCAGCAGTTTTGAGGGGAGGTCACCCCTCCACTTT
clone_size: .; d_call: .; v_call: TRBV5-1; j_call: TRBJ2-5; cdr3_aa: CASSLSPYQETQYF; cdr3_nt: TGCGCCAGCAGCTTAAGCCCGTACCAAGAGACCCAGTACTTC
clone_size: .; d_call: .; v_call: TRBV5-1; j_call: TRBJ2-2; cdr3_aa: CASSLNIDGTGELFF; cdr3_nt: TGCGCCAGCAGCCTGAACATCGACGGGACCGGGGAGCTGTTTTTT
clone_size: once; d_call: .; v_call: TRBV14; j_call: TRBJ1-2; cdr3_aa: CASSRLTESNYGYTF; cdr3_nt: TGTGCCAGCAGCCGACTGACGGAGTCCAACTATGGCTACACCTTC
clone_size: few; d_call: .; v_call: TRBV6-8; j_call: TRBJ1-1; cdr3_aa: CASSGGEFDTEAFF; cdr3_nt: TGTGCCAGCTCCGGGGGAGAATTCGACACTGAAGCTTTCTTT
clone_size: few; d_call: TRBD2; v_call: TRBV15; j_call: TRBJ2-1; cdr3_aa: CASSSRTSGGYEQFF; cdr3_nt: TGTGCCAGCAGCTCTCGGACTAGCGGGGGATATGAGCAGTTCTTC
clone_size: few; d_call: .; v_call: TRBV10-3; j_call: TRBJ2-7; cdr3_aa: CAISESFYEQYF; cdr3_nt: TGTGCCATCAGTGAGTCTTTCTACGAGCAGTACTTC
clone_size: once; d_call: .; v_call: TRBV19; j_call: TRBJ2-3; cdr3_aa: CASSPGTDTQYF; cdr3_nt: TGTGCCAGTAGCCCAGGTACAGATACGCAGTATTTT
clone_size: .; d_call: .; v_call: TRBV14; j_call: TRBJ2-3; cdr3_aa: CASSSRSRWNTQYF; cdr3_nt: TGTGCCAGCAGCTCACGGAGTCGATGGAATACGCAGTATTTT
clone_size: .; d_call: .; v_call: TRBV19; j_call: TRBJ1-2; cdr3_aa: CASSIEGGSDIERYTF; cdr3_nt: TGTGCCAGTAGTATTGAGGGGGGCTCGGACATCGAAAGATACACCTTC
clone_size: .; d_call: .; v_call: TRBV5-1; j_call: TRBJ2-7; cdr3_aa: CASSLLVGPTYEQYF; cdr3_nt: TGCGCCAGCAGCTTGCTGGTGGGGCCTACCTACGAGCAGTACTTC
clone_size: once; d_call: .; v_call: TRBV18; j_call: TRBJ1-2; cdr3_aa: CASSPFDVDNYGYTF; cdr3_nt: TGTGCCAGCTCACCCTTCGACGTCGATAACTATGGCTACACCTTC
clone_size: .; d_call: TRBD1; v_call: TRBV29-1; j_call: TRBJ1-2; cdr3_aa: CSVEDDRDRGGYGYTF; cdr3_nt: TGCAGCGTTGAAGACGACCGGGACAGGGGTGGCTATGGCTACACCTTC
clone_size: .; d_call: .; v_call: TRBV25-1; j_call: TRBJ2-1; cdr3_aa: CASSDYSGGNEQFF; cdr3_nt: TGTGCCAGCAGTGACTACTCCGGCGGCAATGAGCAGTTCTTC
clone_size: few; d_call: TRBD1; v_call: TRBV19; j_call: TRBJ1-1; cdr3_aa: CASSMGQGRTEAFF; cdr3_nt: TGTGCCAGTAGTATGGGACAGGGGAGAACTGAAGCTTTCTTT
clone_size: few; d_call: TRBD2; v_call: TRBV11-3; j_call: TRBJ2-3; cdr3_aa: CASSLTFPGTSGRATDTQYF; cdr3_nt: TGTGCCAGCAGCTTAACGTTCCCCGGGACTAGCGGGAGGGCCACAGATACGCAGTATTTT
clone_size: .; d_call: .; v_call: TRBV29-1; j_call: TRBJ1-2; cdr3_aa: CSVEVAGRGYTF; cdr3_nt: TGCAGCGTTGAAGTTGCAGGGCGCGGCTACACCTTC
clone_size: .; d_call: .; v_call: TRBV23-1; j_call: TRBJ2-7; cdr3_aa: CASSQREFDGQYF; cdr3_nt: TGCGCCAGCAGCCAACGGGAGTTCGACGGGCAGTACTTC
clone_size: few; d_call: .; v_call: TRBV6-8; j_call: TRBJ1-4; cdr3_aa: CASSPLGPVVQLGTNEKLFF; cdr3_nt: TGTGCCAGCAGTCCCCTGGGGCCTGTGGTACAGCTAGGAACTAATGAAAAACTGTTTTTT
clone_size: .; d_call: .; v_call: TRBV10-3; j_call: TRBJ2-5; cdr3_aa: CAISEFSRGQETQYF; cdr3_nt: TGTGCCATCAGTGAGTTCAGCAGGGGCCAAGAGACCCAGTACTTC
clone_size: .; d_call: .; v_call: TRBV15; j_call: TRBJ1-4; cdr3_aa: CATSRGGEQVNEKLFF; cdr3_nt: TGTGCCACCAGCAGAGGGGGAGAACAGGTTAATGAAAAACTGTTTTTT
clone_size: .; d_call: .; v_call: TRBV11-3; j_call: TRBJ2-3; cdr3_aa: CASSPWINTDTQYF; cdr3_nt: TGTGCCAGCAGCCCCTGGATCAACACAGATACGCAGTATTTT
clone_size: .; d_call: TRBD1; v_call: TRBV6-8; j_call: TRBJ1-2; cdr3_aa: CAINGQGWDGYTF; cdr3_nt: TGTGCCATCAACGGACAGGGATGGGATGGCTACACCTTC
clone_size: once; d_call: TRBD1; v_call: TRBV5-1; j_call: TRBJ2-7; cdr3_aa: CASSLGTGPSYEQYF; cdr3_nt: TGCGCCAGCAGCTTGGGGACAGGTCCCTCCTACGAGCAGTACTTC
clone_size: few; d_call: .; v_call: TRBV11-3; j_call: TRBJ1-2; cdr3_aa: CASSLTGVRHGYTF; cdr3_nt: TGTGCCAGCAGCTTGACAGGTGTAAGGCATGGCTACACCTTC
clone_size: .; d_call: .; v_call: TRBV18; j_call: TRBJ1-3; cdr3_aa: CASSPGGGGNTIYF; cdr3_nt: TGTGCCAGCTCACCAGGGGGCGGTGGAAACACCATATATTTT
clone_size: .; d_call: TRBD2; v_call: TRBV5-1; j_call: TRBJ2-1; cdr3_aa: CASSLGTSGGYNEQFF; cdr3_nt: TGCGCCAGCAGCTTGGGGACTAGCGGGGGGTACAATGAGCAGTTCTTC
clone_size: few; d_call: .; v_call: TRBV7-1; j_call: TRBJ2-2; cdr3_aa: CASSLSPGPGELFF; cdr3_nt: TGTGCCAGCAGCTTAAGCCCCGGCCCCGGGGAGCTGTTTTTT